The T cell receptor beta chain described here comes from a study of shared clonotypes between healthy human individuals (dated by TCRdb to the early 2020s). With respect to the entire study: The cohort comprised a couple of women and a few men aged 18 to 49 years. Between about 0.85 and 9.5 billion PBMCs per donor were obtained by leukapheresis. To estimate repertoire size and how much clonotype sharing occurs between individuals, the study deeply sequenced the blood TCR repertoires of five healthy adults. Libraries were prepared and TCR repertoires were sequenced by different laboratories using diverse techniques, in order to increase sequencing depth and limit assay-specific biases. Per donor, three plates each were used for CD4 naive and CD4 memory, two for CD8 naive, and one for CD8 memory.

Healthy HIV-negative adults with no recently reported acute infections or vaccinations were included as donors. Only Caucasian adults living in Nashville, Tennessee, USA were represented among the donors. Magnetic negative selection was used to enrich CD4+ T cells, after which naive cells were positively selected on CD45RA and the negative fraction became the memory subset. After blood collection by leukapheresis, PBMCs were isolated using Ficoll-Histopaque density gradient centrifugation and then cryopreserved in the vapor phase of liquid nitrogen. Analytical flow cytometry was used to check the purity and quantity of every magnetically sorted T cell population. Genomic DNA was isolated from every sorted fraction and measured by UV absorbance on a Nanodrop 2000c. Using the deep immunoSEQ assay, TCR CDR3 regions were amplified from genomic DNA by multiplex PCR. For each cell subset, the extracted genomic DNA was distributed evenly across all wells of several immunoSEQ 96-well plates, and each plate served as one replicate. Each replicate PCR for sorted subsets received about 0.2 ug genomic DNA, equal to about 30,000 T cell genomes. The purified libraries were quantified using a Qubit 3.0 fluorometer, sized with a Bioanalyzer 2100, and then quantified again using the KAPA Library Quantification kit. Each immunoSEQ 96-well plate was sequenced on its own single-read 150-cycle Illumina NextSeq 550 flow cell. The authors' analysis ran thus. Because the immunoSEQ output held only junctional sequences and lacked quality scores, the filtering could not match the filtering applied to full-length reads. To assign V/J genes and CDR3, sequences were annotated using PyIR, a Python wrapper for IgBLAST v1.9, with IMGT germline references. Reads with weak V/J assignments (E-value above 1e-6), missing CDR3, stop codons, out-of-frame junctions, or ambiguous translated residues were removed. A V3J clonotype was defined by an identical inferred V gene, J gene, and CDR3 amino acid sequence. Percentage overlap between repertoires was calculated by dividing the number of shared unique clonotypes by the size of the smaller repertoire. Richness of each repertoire was evaluated using RTK rarefaction, the Chao1 estimator, and Recon v2.1 estimates of unobserved clonotypes. For all TCRbeta clonotypes obtained by the gDNA method from four donors, generation probabilities were computed with OLGA. TCRdb carries this immuneACCESS record with in-frame sequences only. Its versions omit some clonotypes, under half of them owing to an unresolved V gene in the studies checked, with the rest unexplained. V, J and clone size are taken as reported in that table, and D and trimming were inferred from the DNA itself. Across this sample there are 780,000 or so clones, with 55% to 75% seen only once. The ten most abundant clones make up approximately 1.7% of the sample.

V was cut back by 1 base and J by 0 bases, leaving a gap of 16 bases between them. Reading the germline V gene (reference sequence) gives CDR1 LNHDA and CDR2 SQIVND. The CDR3 contains 17 residues, cysteine and phenylalanine counted. Only the CDR3 portion is preserved as DNA: 51 bases, with reading frame beginning at the first base. To note about this clone: Its antigen remains unidentified. No base quality information exists; no much larger clone differs at one position.

On the study overall, not on this receptor specifically: Compared with non-shared clonotypes, clonotypes shared by all four sorted-subset donors had higher generation probabilities. Sampling was restricted to blood, and TCR repertoires in tissues likely differ from the TCR repertoires found in blood. Even with the large sequencing depth, rarefaction of the sorted-subset datasets indicated that sequencing was incomplete. Pairwise subsampling led to the expectation that sequencing depth would affect the degree of clonotype sharing among donors. Sharing across four donors was observed for around 5% of naive CD4, 3.5% of naive CD8, roughly 2.3% of memory CD4, and about 0.38% of memory CD8 clonotypes. Because the study included only a small number of donors, the genetic and exposure-history diversity represented was limited. Naive subsets generally had larger estimated clonotype richness than memory subsets did.

Sequencing was performed on memory CD4+ T cells sorted from blood. The cell subset or site tag for this specimen amounts to: CD45RA-negative fraction. This chain joins TRBV19 to TRBJ2-7; a tentative D match to TRBD1 spans 6 bases. The receptor comes from a woman aged 30 to 39 in good health. In nucleotide form, the sequence is TGTGCCAGTAGTATAGGAGGTGGTCGGACAGCCTCCTACGAGCAGTACTTC. It translates as CASSIGGGRTASYEQYF.